What follows are 28 T cell receptor beta chains derived from one specimen sequenced in a study of OX40 agonist ivuxolimab in advanced cancers. The library was made by the immunoSEQ multiplex PCR assay. In TCRdb, the immuneACCESS table is reduced to in-frame sequences with V and J assigned. These tables do not hold every clone; where another copy was compared, an unresolved V gene accounts for under half, and the others remain unexplained. This sample lists roughly 98,000 clones; about 80% were detected once. The ten largest clonotypes hold 1.4% to 1.5% of the sample. Specimen: CD4+ or CD8+ T cells sorted from blood, collected in a trial of the OX40 agonist ivuxolimab. The source is an adult with an advanced solid tumor such as melanoma, head and neck, liver or kidney cancer.

J is TRBJ2-7 and V is TRBV5-6, with TRBD2 as a possible D gene (6 bases). Germline V gives CDR1 SGHDT, CDR2 YYEEEE. The V gene lost 7 bases and the J gene lost 1 base, with 15 bases spanning the gap. The CDR3 spans 14 residues. As DNA, the CDR3 is TGTGCCAGCTTGCCGGGACTTAGATCCTACGAGCAGTACTTC. Encoded protein: CASLPGLRSYEQYF.

The chain joins TRBV5-5 to TRBJ1-5; 9 bases are shared with TRBD1. The CDR3 consists of 14 residues. J was trimmed by 6 bases and V by 3 bases; bases with no gene match: 4. Germline V CDR1 and CDR2: SGHKS, YYEKEE (reference sequence). The CDR3: CASSSGQGLQPQHF. The CDR3 DNA reads as TGTGCCAGCAGCTCTGGACAGGGGCTTCAGCCCCAGCATTTT.

V and J are TRBV27 and TRBJ1-1, with D unclear. Germline loops: CDR1 MNHEY, CDR2 SMNVEV (reference sequence). The CDR3 consists of 13 residues. V gave up 11 bases and J gave up 1 base, with 14 bases separating them. The CDR3 here is CAASLDPNTEAFF. As DNA, the CDR3 is TGTGCCGCTTCTCTTGACCCGAACACTGAAGCTTTCTTT.

The chain carries TRBV5-1 and TRBJ1-1, with D unresolved. Germline V gene sequence: CDR1 SGHRS, CDR2 YFSETQ. Trimming took 0 bases from V and 2 from J, leaving 14 bases between them. CDR3 length: 16 residues. The CDR3 nucleotides are TGCGCCAGCAGCTTGGTGTTTCAGAGAAGTAACACTGAAGCTTTCTTT. Protein product: CASSLVFQRSNTEAFF.

This clone was found once. The rearrangement links TRBV2 to TRBJ2-1; 10 nucleotides align to TRBD2. Germline CDR1 SNHLY, CDR2 FYNNEI. The CDR3 extends over 14 amino acids. V was pared by 9 bases and J by 4 bases, with 6 bases of the junction left unmatched. The CDR3 region has the DNA TGTGCCAGGTCCGGGACTAGCGCTTACAATGAGCAGTTCTTC. Translated: CARSGTSAYNEQFF.

The V and J genes are TRBV5-6 and TRBJ2-3; D call uncertain. Trimming pared 2 bases from V and 2 bases from J, leaving 6 bases between. The germline CDR1 and CDR2 sequences are SGHDT and YYEEEE. There are 13 residues in the CDR3. This chain's CDR3 is CASSFQFTDTQYF. DNA of the CDR3: TGTGCCAGCAGCTTTCAGTTCACAGATACGCAGTATTTT.

The chain employs TRBV28 and TRBJ2-1; 8 nucleotides agree with TRBD2. CDR3 length equals 13 residues. Looked up from germline, CDR1 is MDHEN and CDR2 is SYDVKM. With 9 bases clipped from V and 9 bases from J, the junction kept 10 bases outside the gene matches. The CDR3 here is CASGGGGGIEQFF. In DNA, the CDR3 is TGTGCCAGTGGAGGCGGCGGGGGGATTGAGCAGTTCTTC.

The chain carries TRBV11-1 and TRBJ2-1, with D possibly being TRBD1 or TRBD2 (7 bases each). There are 19 residues in the CDR3. V lost 4 bases to trimming and J lost 10 bases, with 32 bases between them. Looked up from germline, CDR1 is SGHAT and CDR2 is FQDESV (reference sequence). In nucleotides, the CDR3 is TGTGCCAGCAGCTCAGGGGGGGCAACAGGGGCGAGGAGCAGATCCGAGCAGTTCTTC. Translating it yields CASSSGGATGARSRSEQFF.

This chain joins TRBV28 and TRBJ1-1, with 7 bases identical to TRBD1. This CDR3 has 17 amino acids. CDR1 is MDHEN and CDR2 is SYDVKM in the germline V gene. V was pared by 7 bases and J by 5 bases, with 19 bases of the junction left unmatched. The CDR3 loop is CASNPLDRAFRGTEAFF. The CDR3 nucleotides read TGTGCCAGCAATCCACTTGACAGGGCATTCAGGGGGACTGAAGCTTTCTTT.

The rearrangement joins TRBV20-1 to TRBJ1-6; no definite D call. The germline gives CDR1 DFQATT, CDR2 SNEGSKA (reference sequence). Trimming cost V 3 bases and J 10 bases, with 4 bases left between them. This CDR3 has 10 residues. CDR3 sequence: CSASQSPLHF. DNA of the CDR3: TGCAGTGCTAGCCAATCACCCCTCCACTTT.

This chain joins TRBV30 and TRBJ2-1; D possibly corresponds to TRBD2 (7 bases). Trimming took off 5 bases at V and 7 bases at J, with 9 bases between the two ends. The CDR3 covers 11 residues. Germline V gives CDR1 GTSNPN, CDR2 SVGIG (reference sequence). The CDR3 bases are TGTGCCTGGGGGAGGGGGAATGAGCAGTTCTTC. Its protein product is CAWGRGNEQFF.

The genes are TRBV29-1 and TRBJ2-5; D not resolved. Trimming removed 3 bases at V and 4 bases at J, with 9 bases between. The CDR3 has 12 residues. CDR1 is SQVTM and CDR2 is ANQGSEA in the germline V gene. The CDR3 DNA is TGCAGCGTTGACTCCATTTCAGAGACCCAGTACTTC. Encoded protein: CSVDSISETQYF.

The V gene is TRBV30, the J gene TRBJ2-5; either TRBD1 or TRBD2 may supply D (5 bases each). Deletions cut 3 bases from V and 4 bases from J, with 12 bases between. Germline assignment: CDR1 GTSNPN and CDR2 SVGIG (reference sequence). The CDR3 has 13 amino acids. This CDR3 reads CAWSLGVRETQYF. DNA of the CDR3: TGTGCCTGGAGCCTGGGGGTGCGAGAGACCCAGTACTTC.

CDR3 loop: CASRFVDNSYGYTF. The CDR3 DNA follows: TGTGCCAGCAGATTCGTCGATAATAGCTATGGCTACACCTTC. This chain joins TRBV6-5 and TRBJ1-2; D uncertain. This CDR3 region has 14 residues. Trimming pared 6 bases from V and 4 bases from J, leaving 15 bases between. Germline CDR1 is MNHEY and CDR2 is SVGAGI.

The chain is built from TRBV9 and TRBJ2-7; possible D gene TRBD1, 5 bases. This CDR3 contains 15 residues. The germline V gene encodes CDR1 SGDLS and CDR2 YYNGEE. The ends were cut back, 0 bases at V and 5 bases at J, with 15 bases in the middle. The CDR3 region has the DNA TGTGCCAGCAGCGTAGGAGTGGGCAGGGTCCACGAGCAGTACTTC. Its translation is CASSVGVGRVHEQYF. Based on the CDR3 plus reference TRBV9 and TRBJ2-7, the full variable domain is DSGVTQTPKHLITATGQRVTLRCSPRSGDLSVYWYQQSLDQGLQFLIQYYNGEERAKGNILERFSAQQFPDLHSELNLSSLELGDSALYFCASSVGVGRVHEQYFGPGTRLTVT.

The chain uses TRBV7-2 and TRBJ2-2, with D uncertain. Trimming left V 2 bases short and J 0 bases short, with 4 bases between. CDR1 and CDR2 from the germline V gene are SGHTA and FQGNSA. CDR3 length: 14 amino acids. This chain's CDR3 is CASSLNSNTGELFF. CDR3 DNA: TGTGCCAGCAGCTTAAATTCGAACACCGGGGAGCTGTTTTTT.

Turning to this clone: A junction boundary mismatches the germline segment, possibly from a read error. The chain couples TRBV5-4 to TRBJ2-7, with no clear D. This CDR3 has 13 amino acids. CDR1 is SGHNT and CDR2 is YYREEE in the germline V gene (reference sequence). Here the CDR3 reads CASSATPELASFF. The CDR3 DNA reads as TGTGCCAGCAGCGCAACCCCGGAATTAGCTAGTTTCTTC.

V gene TRBV7-2 combines with J gene TRBJ2-7, with D possibly matching TRBD2 (6 bases). Trimming pared 5 bases from V and 5 bases from J, leaving 19 bases between. The CDR3 is made up of 15 amino acids. Looked up from germline, CDR1 is SGHTA and CDR2 is FQGNSA. Written as DNA, the CDR3 is TGTGCCAGCAGCCTGGCTATGCCGGGGGACGACGAGCAGTACTTC. This sequence encodes CASSLAMPGDDEQYF.

This chain joins TRBV7-3 and TRBJ1-2; the D is unclear. Germline CDR1 SGHTA, CDR2 FQGTGA. The V end was cut by 2 bases, the J end by 8 bases, with 15 bases between. The CDR3 contains 14 residues. The CDR3 coding sequence is TGTGCCAGCAGCTTAGAAACCCAAAGAGGAGGCTACACCTTC. Translation gives CASSLETQRGGYTF. The variable domain in full, with the rest retrieved from reference TRBV7-3 and TRBJ1-2, is GAGVSQTPSNKVTEKGKYVELRCDPISGHTALYWYRQSLGQGPEFLIYFQGTGAADDSGLPNDRFFAVRPEGSVSTLKIQRTERGDSAVYLCASSLETQRGGYTFGSGTRLTVV.

CDR3 sequence reads: CAWSSRTLRETQYF. The DNA for the CDR3 is TGTGCCTGGAGTTCTCGGACACTTCGGGAGACCCAGTACTTC. The chain recombines TRBV30 with TRBJ2-5; D is perhaps TRBD1 (5 bases). CDR1 is GTSNPN, CDR2 SVGIG, per germline (reference sequence). Trimming took off 2 bases at V and 5 bases at J, with 15 bases between the two ends. CDR3 length: 14 residues.

This clone has more than one count but fewer than ten. CDR3 loop: CASIPYGYSNQPQHF. The CDR3 DNA reads as TGTGCCAGCATCCCATACGGCTATAGCAATCAGCCCCAGCATTTT. The gene calls are TRBV6-1 and TRBJ1-5; D gene ambiguous. The CDR3 is made up of 15 amino acids. With 7 bases removed from V and 0 bases from J, the gap between germline ends came to 13 bases. Germline values: CDR1 MNHNS, CDR2 SASEGT.

V is TRBV7-6 and J is TRBJ1-4; 10 bases are shared with TRBD1. J lost 7 bases, V lost 5 bases, and 7 bases had no gene match. This CDR3 has 15 amino acids. CDR1 and CDR2 (germline): SGHVS, FNYEAQ. In nucleotides, the CDR3 is TGTGCCAGCAGCCCGACAGGGGGCTCGAGTGAAAAACTGTTTTTT. It yields the protein CASSPTGGSSEKLFF.

The chain joins TRBV10-1 to TRBJ1-2; 12 positions match TRBD1. Germline V gene sequence: CDR1 WNHNN, CDR2 SYGVQD (reference sequence). CDR3 length equals 19 residues. The V segment lost 5 bases and the J segment 7 bases; nucleotides outside the gene matches: 20. CDR3 sequence reads: CASSTKSHRLWDRGLGYTF. The CDR3 DNA follows: TGCGCCAGCAGTACCAAATCCCACCGATTGTGGGACAGGGGGCTTGGCTACACCTTC.

The DNA for the CDR3 is TGTGCCAGCAGCCAAGACATGAACTATGGCTACACCTTC. Translated: CASSQDMNYGYTF. The V and J genes are TRBV14 and TRBJ1-2; D is unclear. V was cut by 0 bases and J by 2 bases, with 4 bases left in between. The V gene's germline CDR1 is SGHDN and CDR2 FVKESK. CDR3 size: 13 residues.

This clone was picked up a small number of times. This chain uses TRBV28 with TRBJ1-1; 7 positions match TRBD1. CDR1 and CDR2 (germline): MDHEN, SYDVKM. V was pared by 10 bases and J by 0 bases, with 8 bases of the junction left unmatched. CDR3 length: 14 residues. In DNA form, the CDR3 reads TGTGCCATCAAATTGGGACAGATGAACACTGAAGCTTTCTTT. This codes for CAIKLGQMNTEAFF.

There are a few counts of this clone. V is TRBV25-1 and J is TRBJ1-1, with no clear D. Trimming stripped 3 bases from V and 5 bases from J, with 10 bases between. The CDR3 has 13 residues. Germline V gene sequence: CDR1 MGHDK, CDR2 SYGVNS. This chain's CDR3 is CASSDSGKTEAFF. The CDR3 nucleotides read TGTGCCAGCAGTGATTCAGGTAAAACTGAAGCTTTCTTT.

The chain links TRBV2 to TRBJ1-2; D may be TRBD1 (6 bases). CDR1 is SNHLY, CDR2 FYNNEI, per germline. Trimming stripped 4 bases from V and 7 bases from J, with 13 bases between. This CDR3 contains 13 residues. The CDR3: CASSVNRESGYTF. In DNA, the CDR3 is TGTGCCAGCAGTGTTAACAGGGAGAGTGGCTACACCTTC. Using reference TRBV2 and TRBJ1-2 for the parts outside the CDR3, the full variable domain is EPEVTQTPSHQVTQMGQEVILRCVPISNHLYFYWYRQILGQKVEFLVSFYNNEISEKSEIFDDQFSVERPDGSNFTLKIRSTKLEDSAMYFCASSVNRESGYTFGSGTRLTVV.

The V gene is TRBV11-2, the J gene TRBJ2-5; D is perhaps TRBD1 or TRBD2 (6 bases each). From germline, CDR1 is SGHAT and CDR2 FQNNGV. This CDR3 region has 17 residues. Trimming took 1 base from V and 4 from J, leaving 19 bases between them. The CDR3 loop is CASSLAPPGGLGETQYF. The CDR3 DNA sequence: TGTGCCAGCAGCTTAGCCCCCCCCGGGGGCCTGGGAGAGACCCAGTACTTC.